The source of this TCR beta chain is a study of blood T cell repertoires in COVID-19. Across the study: T cells, B-cell-depleted T cells, or PBMCs supplied cDNA or gDNA.

Germline V CDR1 and CDR2: KGHSH, LQKENI. The V gene lost 8 bases and the J gene lost 6 bases, with 10 bases spanning the gap. CDR3 length: 11 residues. Authors' methods: Amplification of reference gene primers was used by the study to estimate nucleated cell counts. Sequencing was performed with immunoSEQ multiplex PCR; in TCRdb, only in-frame clones are kept and a portion is missing. That table furnishes V, J and clone size, whereas the DNA furnished D and trimming. This sample has over 200,000 clones, with about 86% found just once. The chain has TRBV18 and TRBJ1-2; D is unclear. The TCR sequence derives from a woman between 45 and 60 years old in a cohort exposed to, infected with or recovered from COVID-19 (not recorded which). Sequenced: PBMCs or T cells enriched from blood (not recorded which). CDR3 nucleotide sequence: TGTGCCAGCCAACAAGTCGATGGCTACACCTTC. Its translation: CASQQVDGYTF.